Detailed here is one T cell receptor beta chain. No cognate antigen has been identified for it. The library came from the immunoSEQ multiplex PCR assay. For the multiplex PCR, a mixture combining 60 forward primers for TCR Vbeta segments and 13 reverse primers for TCR Jbeta segments was used. The CDR3 region of rearranged TCR beta genes was amplified from genomic DNA with a multiplex PCR assay. Amplified TCR beta libraries were sequenced as 87-base-pair reads on the Illumina HiSeq System. In the original analysis: A later analysis counted approximately 74 million unique TCR beta chains across the 640 or so repertoires, and around 9.9 million of these chains were shared by at least two donors. Raw reads were error-corrected and collapsed into unique sequences by a nearest-neighbor algorithm in which closely related sequences were merged to remove PCR and sequencing errors. V, D and J gene segments were assigned by aligning CDR3 sequences to IMGT reference sequences. For a sequence to be retained, a match of at least six nucleotides was required to both a V gene segment and a J gene segment. Rearrangements were called productive when the CDR3 lacked stop codons and stayed in frame with V and J; all others were non-productive. CDR3 was defined according to IMGT convention as the region running from the second conserved V-encoded cysteine to the conserved J-encoded phenylalanine. In an earlier analysis of around 540 of the donors, sequences lacking an unambiguous match to a single V gene segment were excluded. An earlier analysis of some 610 of the donors called V segments functional above 56.7% productive rearrangements and segregating when the between-donor standard deviation exceeded 5%. A statistical classification framework was built to diagnose cytomegalovirus status from the catalog of TCR beta chain sequences. In a later analysis, TCR nucleotide sequences were compared against IMGT/GENE-DB human TR gene sequences so that V and J genes could be assigned. The TCRdist pipeline was used in a later analysis to assign CDR3 sequences and most-parsimonious VDJ recombination scenarios. In a later analysis, every TCR beta chain was defined by the combination of its CDR3 amino acid sequence and its V-gene family, and reads without a unique V-gene family were dropped. A later analysis removed several hundred highly shared, low-generation-probability nucleotide sequences to deal with suspected cross-contamination and a sequencing artifact. For each public chain, a later analysis derived a clonal expansion index from normalized ranks of inferred template counts within each repertoire. Generation probabilities in a later analysis came from a VDJ recombination model fitted to out-of-frame rearrangements, and those results were checked against IGoR. In a later analysis, TCR-TCR, TCR-HLA and TCR-CMV co-occurrence was scored with hypergeometric tests, and a repertoire-size bias correction was applied to TCR pairs. A later analysis estimated false discovery rates by permuting HLA or CMV assignments 20 times. A later analysis grouped co-occurring TCRs with DBSCAN, adding TCRdist sequence similarity when clustering within HLA-allele-positive subsets. Co-occurrence clustering excluded repertoires with fewer than 30,000 or more than 120,000 public chains, plus five with anomalous nucleotide sharing. This immuneACCESS table, as held by TCRdb, lists in-frame sequences with V and J called but not all clones. Of the missing ones, under half trace to an unresolved V gene in checked studies; the others have no known cause. That table is the source of V, J and clone size, and D and trimming were worked out from the DNA. The sample's table covers about 130,000 clones. Roughly 1.7% of the sample is taken by the ten largest.

The cohort consisted of more than 650 healthy bone marrow donors. Cohort members were all nominally healthy when sampled, although unrecorded immune exposures were likely present. The donor tested CMV seronegative and was one of the 352 seronegative cohort members. A peripheral blood sample was provided by each donor, and peripheral blood mononuclear cells were used for TCR beta sequencing. The Qiagen DNeasy Blood Extraction Kit was used to extract genomic DNA from the blood cell samples. This entry belongs to a study of cytomegalovirus exposure and HLA in healthy donors (dated by TCRdb to about 2017). At the level of the whole study: According to an earlier analysis of several hundred of the donors, roughly 180 million T cells yielded 120 million or so unique TCR beta sequences and 276 Gb of sequence data. The study was designed to test whether signatures of past pathogen exposure could be identified by cataloging public T cell receptors. A later analysis re-examined previously published TCR beta repertoires from just over 650 donors and added high-resolution HLA genotyping to investigate patterns of TCR occurrence. Along with the approximately 650-subject first cohort, a separate validation cohort of around 110 different subjects was used. Rather than drawing on any new phenotypic data, the later analysis identified candidate immune exposures from TCR beta sequences and the way those sequences occurred across donors. High-throughput TCR immunosequencing, statistical association of individual TCRs with disease status, and machine learning were combined to predict cytomegalovirus infection status. Typing coverage differed by locus: A, B, C, DRB1 and DQB1 were typed in roughly 620-630 donors, DQA1 in approximately 520, DPA1 in 600 to 610, and DPB1 in roughly 470. An early release that covered approximately 600 HLA-typed donors contained around 330 gigabases of sequencing data and about 84 million unique TCR sequences. The T cell repertoires of 700 or so subjects were profiled by immunosequencing and related to cytomegalovirus serostatus. Five DR-DQ haplotypes were treated as single units for association and clustering because of strong linkage in the cohort. Both class I and class II loci were covered by HLA typing, at four-digit resolution. The genetic ancestry cluster associated with self-reported Caucasian donors included 81% of the roughly 390 genotyped donors. Every repertoire in the discovery cohort had been generated on one and the same sequencing platform. Genome-wide SNP genotypes for about three fifths of the roughly 670 donors were used in a later genetic analysis, which treated that subset as a discovery cohort. Among several hundred genotyped donors of the cohort, an average of around 250,000 unique TCR beta nucleotide sequences was sequenced per donor, of which about 18% were non-productive. An earlier analysis of approximately 630 of the donors applied high-throughput TCR beta sequencing to assess whether each TCR beta V gene segment acted as functional or pseudogenic. Alongside the repertoire data, information on donor age, sex, ethnicity and CMV serostatus was compiled.

Broad study findings and their caveats: Assigning TCR associations to individual alleles was difficult when HLA alleles, especially DR and DQ, strongly co-occurred. A later analysis reported that several top co-occurrence clusters appeared linked to parvovirus B19, influenza, CMV and Epstein-Barr virus. While some public TCRs were present in many individuals, most TCR sequences turned up only very rarely across donors. In the study, some 160 TCR beta chains were listed as associated with cytomegalovirus. Because counts were too low, roughly 17 rarely observed V segments, including chromosome 9 orphons, were left out of the earlier analysis of roughly 600 of the donors. In a later genetic analysis, fewer N-insertions in productive TCRs were reported among donors in an Asian-associated ancestry cluster than the roughly 700-donor mean. The 87-base-pair reads could not distinguish some IMGT-functional V segments, including TRBV6-2 and TRBV6-3, so those segments were excluded. The authors suggested that the approach could potentially be extended to other disease states and immunological phenotypes. Most CMV-associated TCR beta chains appeared to be HLA-restricted in a later analysis, and the HLA associations seemed to be driven largely by CMV exposure. Cytomegalovirus status was reported to be diagnosed by the classifier with high specificity and sensitivity in both the original and validation cohorts. Because HLA typing was unavailable for some donors at each locus, only the typed subset was used in association tests. A further reported finding was that TCR beta sequences accurately predicted the HLA-A and HLA-B alleles for most subjects in the first cohort. Sequencing depth was assumed to be roughly uniform across donors in the presence/absence analyses, though that assumption may not hold. A later analysis found that HLA-associated TCR beta chains were more clonally expanded and had lower generation probabilities than equally common non-associated chains. According to a later analysis, TCR association rates differed among HLA loci, with DRB1 alleles showing the most associated TCRs and HLA-C alleles showing the fewest. In vitro tests confirmed that a few of the cytomegalovirus-associated TCR beta chains recognize cytomegalovirus antigens. The only immune exposure information available for the cohort was CMV serostatus. An association between a missense DCLRE1C variant and V-gene and J-gene trimming of TCR beta chains was found in a later genetic analysis and replicated in an independent cohort. Specific HLA alleles were associated with 18,000 or so TCR beta sequences at a false discovery rate of 0.05 in a later analysis. A cluster of highly shared sequence variants was judged likely to be a technical artifact of the sequencing pipeline. Linkage disequilibrium might explain the correlated functional status among segregating V segments, but an unknown experimental factor could not be excluded. Only TCR beta chains were sequenced in this cohort, and the absence of alpha or paired-chain data limited detectable features. In an earlier analysis of about 600 of the donors, most TCR beta V segments appeared in productive rearrangements about 90% or about 30% of the time, broadly matching IMGT annotations.

Sequences SGHRS (CDR1) and YFSETQ (CDR2) are obtained from the germline V gene. The CDR3 covers 14 residues, taking in both the cysteine and the phenylalanine. Of all the DNA, just the CDR3 is kept, 42 bases in frame from base 1. Trimming at the junction amounts to 7 bases on V and 2 bases on J, and the germline ends lie 12 bases apart. The V and J segments used are TRBV5-1 and TRBJ2-2, and the D gene may be TRBD2, 6 bases matching. The specimen was PBMCs. This receptor was obtained from a man aged 18 to 35 in good health and CMV-seronegative. The CDR3 region has the sequence CASGRDSNTGELFF. The sequenced DNA is TGCGCCAGCGGCCGGGACTCCAACACCGGGGAGCTGTTTTTT.